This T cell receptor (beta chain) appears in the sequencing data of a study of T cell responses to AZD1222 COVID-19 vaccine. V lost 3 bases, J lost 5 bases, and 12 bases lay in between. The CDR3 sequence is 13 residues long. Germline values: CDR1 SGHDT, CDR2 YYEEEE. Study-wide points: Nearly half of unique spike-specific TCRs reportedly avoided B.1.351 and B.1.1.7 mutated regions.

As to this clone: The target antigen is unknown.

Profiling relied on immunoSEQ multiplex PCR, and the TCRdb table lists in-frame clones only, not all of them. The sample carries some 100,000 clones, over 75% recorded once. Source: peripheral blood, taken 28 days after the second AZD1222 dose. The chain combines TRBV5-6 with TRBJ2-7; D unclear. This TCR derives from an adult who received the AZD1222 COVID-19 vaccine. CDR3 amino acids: CASSSWMRHEQYF. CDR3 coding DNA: TGTGCCAGCAGCTCCTGGATGCGACACGAGCAGTACTTC.